This T cell receptor (beta chain) originates from a study of CD8+ T cells in alopecia areata. V dropped 6 bases and J dropped 1 base, with 13 bases sitting between them. Germline values: CDR1 GTSNPN, CDR2 SVGIG (reference sequence). The CDR3 spans 13 residues. Extracted RNA was reverse transcribed, and the resulting cDNA served as sequencing template. Clones were sequenced by immunoSEQ multiplex PCR, and TCRdb holds only the in-frame ones, with some missing. The sample lists over 150,000 clones, 63% occurring once. As concerns this clone: Its antigen remains unknown.

Study-wide points: Normal-skin resident alphabeta T cells also appear among scalp sample sequences. With patients, TCR sharing proved less clear than in mice, a difference possibly related to HLA. Lesional scalp, notably in alopecia totalis/universalis, had clonality above that of normal scalp.

The input for sequencing was CD4+ T cells sorted from blood, taken at week 0. V gene TRBV30 combines with J gene TRBJ2-7, with D perhaps matching TRBD1 or TRBD2 (5 bases each). The sequence was collected from a human donor with alopecia areata. CDR3 in DNA: TGTGCCTGTACGGGACGGCGATCCTACGAGCAGTACTTC. Amino acid sequence: CACTGRRSYEQYF. Supplemented by reference TRBV30 and TRBJ2-7, the full variable domain reads SQTIHQWPATLVQPVGSPLSLECTVEGTSNPNLYWYRQAAGRGLQLLFYSVGIGQISSEVPQNLSASRPQDRQFILSSKKLLLSDSGFYLCACTGRRSYEQYFGPGTRLTVT.